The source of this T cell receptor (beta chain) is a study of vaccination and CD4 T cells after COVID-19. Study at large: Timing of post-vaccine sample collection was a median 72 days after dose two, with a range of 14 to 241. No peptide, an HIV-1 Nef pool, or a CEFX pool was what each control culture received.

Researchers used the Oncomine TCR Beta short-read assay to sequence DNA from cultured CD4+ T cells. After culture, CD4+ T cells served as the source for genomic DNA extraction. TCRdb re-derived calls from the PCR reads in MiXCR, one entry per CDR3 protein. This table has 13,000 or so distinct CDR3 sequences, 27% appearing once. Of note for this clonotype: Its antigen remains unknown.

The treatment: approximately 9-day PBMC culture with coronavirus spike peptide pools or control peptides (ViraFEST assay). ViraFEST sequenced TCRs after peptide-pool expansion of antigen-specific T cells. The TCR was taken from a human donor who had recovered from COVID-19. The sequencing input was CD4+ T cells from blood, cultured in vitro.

CDR3 protein: CASSQKVGTSSAGELFF. In DNA, the CDR3 is TGTGCCAGCAGCCAAAAAGTGGGGACTAGCTCGGCCGGGGAGCTGTTTTTT. The chain recombines TRBV4-2 with TRBJ2-2, with 9 bases fitting TRBD2. From germline, CDR1 is LGHNA and CDR2 YNFKEQ. The CDR3 sequence is 17 residues long. The V segment lost 2 bases and the J segment 6 bases; nucleotides outside the gene matches: 10.